The 14 T cell receptor beta chains below all came from one sample that was sequenced in a study of human T cells and chemical hapten exposure. TCRdb ran MiXCR on the RACE reads and lists one entry per CDR3 protein. The profile shows some 170,000 distinct CDR3 sequences, around 22% of them singletons. Time point in this sample: patch test 1, 2 weeks after DPC sensitization. Documented treatment: therapeutic diphenylcyclopropenone sensitization with weekly scalp DPC. The sample in question was whole blood, obtained in connection with sensitization to the hapten diphenylcyclopropenone (DPC). These receptors were obtained from a woman aged 50 to 60 with alopecia areata. Some clones in this sample may be carry-over from other donors' samples.

The rearrangement joins TRBV11-1 to TRBJ1-1; D is possibly TRBD1 (5 bases). Trimming cost V 5 bases and J 2 bases, with 12 bases left between them. Germline CDR1 is SGHAT and CDR2 is FQDESV (reference sequence). The CDR3 sequence is 14 residues long. CDR3 loop: CASSREQVNTEAFF. For the CDR3, the DNA is TGTGCCAGCAGCCGGGAACAGGTTAACACTGAAGCTTTCTTT.

This clonotype was counted only a few times. V and J are TRBV12-3 or TRBV12-4 and TRBJ1-5, with D possibly matching TRBD1 (5 bases). Trimming removed 1 base from V and 5 bases from J, with 12 bases in between. The CDR3 runs to 15 residues. CDR3: CASSLGTFTYQPQHF. CDR3 in DNA: TGTGCCAGCAGTTTAGGGACATTCACTTATCAGCCCCAGCATTTT.

This chain connects TRBV5-1 to TRBJ2-7; a weak D match, TRBD2 (6 bases). V lost 0 bases, J lost 2 bases, and 12 bases lay in between. The CDR3 covers 15 residues. Per the germline V gene, CDR1 is SGHRS and CDR2 is YFSETQ. CDR3 bases: TGCGCCAGCAGCTTGGAGAGGACTACCACCTACGAGCAGTACTTC. The encoded protein is CASSLERTTTYEQYF. The whole variable domain, filled in from reference TRBV5-1 and TRBJ2-7, reads KAGVTQTPRYLIKTRGQQVTLSCSPISGHRSVSWYQQTPGQGLQFLFEYFSETQRNKGNFPGRFSGRQFSNSRSEMNVSTLELGDSALYLCASSLERTTTYEQYFGPGTRLTVT.

The chain has TRBV11-3 and TRBJ2-1; possible D gene TRBD1, 6 bases. Between the trimmed V and J ends, which lost 4 bases and 0 bases, there was a span of 10 bases. CDR3 size: 15 residues. CDR1 is SGHNT, CDR2 YENEEA, per germline. CDR3 sequence: CASSSGHTSYNEQFF. The CDR3 nucleotides are TGTGCCAGCAGCTCGGGACATACCTCCTACAATGAGCAGTTCTTC.

This clonotype was observed a handful of times. The chain is built from TRBV7-2 and TRBJ2-7; D is possibly TRBD2 (6 bases). Trimming took off 3 bases at V and 5 bases at J, with 8 bases between the two ends. The CDR3 covers 12 residues. Looked up from germline, CDR1 is SGHTA and CDR2 is FQGNSA. The CDR3 DNA sequence: TGTGCCAGCAGCTTCACTAGCAACGAGCAGTACTTC. Its protein is CASSFTSNEQYF. Based on the CDR3 plus reference TRBV7-2 and TRBJ2-7, the full variable domain is GAGVSQSPSNKVTEKGKDVELRCDPISGHTALYWYRQSLGQGLEFLIYFQGNSAPDKSGLPSDRFSAERTGGSVSTLTIQRTQQEDSAVYLCASSFTSNEQYFGPGTRLTVT.

Only a few counts were recorded for this clonotype. The J gene is TRBJ2-3, the V gene TRBV3-1, with a weak D call TRBD2 (5 bases). Germline V gene sequence: CDR1 LGHDT, CDR2 YNNKEL (reference sequence). The CDR3 contains 16 residues. Trimming removed 4 bases from V and 1 base from J, with 15 bases in between. CDR3 DNA sequence: TGTGCCAGCAGCCCCCTCACGGGATCGGGCACAGATACGCAGTATTTT. Residues: CASSPLTGSGTDTQYF.

This clonotype was seen a few times. The rearrangement joins TRBV5-1 to TRBJ2-2; D is uncertain. CDR3 length equals 13 residues. V was cut by 1 base and J by 3 bases, with 4 bases left in between. Germline assignment: CDR1 SGHRS and CDR2 YFSETQ. CDR3: CASSLSDTGELFF. The CDR3 DNA reads as TGCGCCAGCAGCTTGTCTGACACCGGGGAGCTGTTTTTT.

The chain carries TRBV29-1 and TRBJ2-7; 7 nucleotides match TRBD1. Germline V gives CDR1 SQVTM, CDR2 ANQGSEA. J lost 3 bases, V lost 7 bases, and 9 bases had no gene match. The CDR3 runs 13 residues. In DNA, the CDR3 is TGCAGCGCTCTAACAGGGGTCAACTACGAGCAGTACTTC. Protein: CSALTGVNYEQYF.

The J gene is TRBJ2-3, the V gene TRBV5-1; D gene unclear. V was shortened by 2 bases and J by 7 bases, with 8 bases between the two germline ends. From germline, CDR1 is SGHRS and CDR2 YFSETQ. The CDR3 is made up of 12 amino acids. CDR3: CASSLPGNTQYF. The CDR3 nucleotides are TGCGCCAGCAGCTTACCAGGAAATACGCAGTATTTT.

The V gene is TRBV9, the J gene TRBJ2-7, with D hard to call. The CDR3 runs 13 residues. V lost 3 bases to trimming and J lost 7 bases, with 14 bases between them. Germline V lookup: CDR1 SGDLS, CDR2 YYNGEE. CDR3 region: CASSARPGLEQYF. The DNA of the CDR3 is TGTGCCAGCAGCGCCCGACCCGGCTTAGAGCAGTACTTC.

The J gene is TRBJ1-4, the V gene TRBV29-1; 8 positions agree with TRBD1. The germline gives CDR1 SQVTM, CDR2 ANQGSEA. There are 13 residues in the CDR3. The V and J ends lost 2 bases and 7 bases, in that order; junction bases with no gene match: 3. The CDR3 DNA sequence: TGCAGCGTTGAACCCAGGGGGCCTGAAAAACTGTTTTTT. Protein: CSVEPRGPEKLFF.

This rearrangement joins TRBV29-1 to TRBJ2-7; a possible D gene is TRBD2 (5 bases). Germline assignment: CDR1 SQVTM and CDR2 ANQGSEA. The CDR3 extends over 12 amino acids. The V gene lost 6 bases and the J gene lost 2 bases, with 11 bases spanning the gap. This chain's CDR3 is CSVAPGTYEQYF. CDR3 bases: TGCAGCGTCGCCCCGGGGACCTACGAGCAGTACTTC.

This clonotype was counted a few times. V is TRBV27 and J is TRBJ2-3; 8 positions agree with TRBD1. The CDR3 runs 15 residues. The trim removed 2 bases at V and 0 bases at J, leaving 1 base unmatched. The germline gives CDR1 MNHEY, CDR2 SMNVEV (reference sequence). This chain's CDR3 is CASSLRQGSTDTQYF. DNA for the CDR3: TGTGCCAGCAGTTTACGACAGGGGAGCACAGATACGCAGTATTTT.

This chain links TRBV12-3 or TRBV12-4 with TRBJ1-5, with unresolved D. The CDR3 is 14 amino acids. V gave up 0 bases and J gave up 4 bases, with 7 bases separating them. The CDR3 region is CASSLAGQNQPQHF. The CDR3 coding sequence is TGTGCCAGCAGTTTAGCAGGGCAGAATCAGCCCCAGCATTTT.